This TCR beta chain was documented in a study of T cells in Graves' hyperthyroidism and ophthalmopathy. General study results and limits: Most clonotypes that expanded in the thyroid above 0.001 also showed up in blood.

V was pared by 2 bases and J by 2 bases, with 7 bases of the junction left unmatched. This CDR3 region has 17 residues. Per germline, CDR1 SQVTM and CDR2 ANQGSEA. Uncontrolled infection, other autoimmune disease, pregnancy or lactation excluded patients. Every diagnosis used clinical symptoms, serum thyroxine and TRAb, thyroid ultrasound and orbital computed tomography. This clonotype was seen many times. Its target is not known. Amplified TCR beta CDR3 regions derived from RNA transcripts. The primer set for the first-round RT-PCR of the TCR CDR3 was HTBI. TCRdb reprocessed the multiplex PCR reads with MiXCR, giving one entry per CDR3 protein. This repertoire shows approximately 590,000 distinct CDR3 sequences, approximately 44% found once; its top ten account for roughly 8.2%.

Specimen: peripheral blood or thyroid tissue (not recorded which). This sequence originates from a woman aged 18 to 35 with Graves' hyperthyroidism. The rearrangement links TRBV29-1 to TRBJ2-6; 9 nucleotides align to TRBD2. The chain's CDR3 is CSVETSGYATGANVLTF. The CDR3 region has the DNA TGCAGCGTTGAAACTAGCGGGTACGCAACTGGGGCCAACGTCCTGACTTTC.